Shown below are 23 T cell receptor beta chains from a single sample sequenced in a study of identical twins. TCRdb ran MiXCR on the 5' RACE reads and lists one entry per CDR3 protein. The data hold a few hundred thousand distinct CDR3 sequences, with roughly 20% observed a single time. The sequenced sample was naive T cells sorted from blood. These receptors all come from a man aged 50 to 60 in good health.

J is TRBJ2-5 and V is TRBV5-1; TRBD2 matches at 14 bases. The CDR3 runs to 16 residues. With V trimmed by 4 bases and J by 4 bases, 6 bases remained unmatched. Germline CDR1 SGHRS, CDR2 YFSETQ. CDR3 in DNA: TGCGCCAGCAGCCCAAGACTAGCGGGGGGGTCAGAGACCCAGTACTTC. Its translation is CASSPRLAGGSETQYF.

The chain carries TRBV10-3 and TRBJ2-5, with 8 bases that match TRBD2. This CDR3 spans 14 amino acids. Germline V gene lookup returns CDR1 ENHRY and CDR2 SYGVKD. Losses at the gene ends were 10 bases for V and 3 bases for J; bases not matched to a gene: 10. CDR3 in DNA: TGTGCCACCGGATGGGGACTAGAGGAAGAGACCCAGTACTTC. Its translation is CATGWGLEEETQYF.

The rearrangement uses TRBV4-3 and TRBJ2-2, with 9 bases matching TRBD2. The CDR3 contains 17 residues. Germline CDR1 and CDR2: LGHNA and YSLEER. The V gene end was trimmed by 2 bases and the J gene end by 5 bases; junction bases not matched to a gene: 9. The CDR3 loop reads CASSQPSSGDGTGELFF. The CDR3, as DNA: TGCGCCAGCAGCCAACCATCTAGCGGGGACGGAACCGGGGAGCTGTTTTTT.

This sequence joins TRBV7-6 and TRBJ2-5; 12 bases match TRBD2. Germline CDR1 is SGHVS and CDR2 is FNYEAQ. The CDR3 runs 14 residues. V lost 8 bases, J lost 5 bases, and 6 bases stayed unmatched. CDR3 sequence reads: CASASGGAWETQYF. Written as DNA, the CDR3 is TGTGCCAGCGCTAGCGGGGGGGCCTGGGAGACCCAGTACTTC.

In its sample, this clonotype was seen many times. This chain connects TRBV18 to TRBJ2-3; 7 bases fit TRBD2. CDR1 and CDR2 (germline): KGHSH, LQKENI. The CDR3 runs 17 residues. Germline trimming cut 2 bases from V and 4 bases from J; bases unmatched to any gene: 12. CDR3 sequence: CASSPFLSVTSSDTQYF. The CDR3 DNA is TGTGCCAGCTCACCATTCTTAAGTGTGACTAGCTCAGATACGCAGTATTTT. Variable domain in full (rest from reference TRBV18 and TRBJ2-3): NAGVMQNPRHLVRRRGQEARLRCSPMKGHSHVYWYRQLPEEGLKFMVYLQKENIIDESGMPKERFSAEFPKEGPSILRIQQVVRGDSAAYFCASSPFLSVTSSDTQYFGPGTRLTVL.

This clonotype was seen ten or more times. The chain uses TRBV4-2 and TRBJ1-1; D gene unclear. Germline CDR1 and CDR2: LGHNA and YNFKEQ. Trimming shortened V by 6 bases and J by 4 bases, and 24 bases separated the two germline ends. The CDR3 is 17 residues long. DNA for the CDR3: TGTGCCAGCAGTCCGCTTACTCACACCTCACGGGGCACTGAAGCTTTCTTT. It specifies CASSPLTHTSRGTEAFF.

This clonotype came up many times. This chain links TRBV12-3 or TRBV12-4 with TRBJ1-2; TRBD1 aligns across 9 bases. V trimming: 1 base; J trimming: 4 bases; junction bases outside the gene matches: 4. This CDR3 is 15 amino acids long. CDR3 in DNA: TGTGCCAGCAGTTTAGGGGCGGGACAGGGCTATGGCTACACCTTC. Translated: CASSLGAGQGYGYTF.

This clonotype was observed many times. The chain carries TRBV5-1 and TRBJ2-2; D is perhaps TRBD2 (5 bases). This CDR3 contains 15 residues. Trimming removed 3 bases at V and 0 bases at J, with 9 bases between. CDR1 SGHRS and CDR2 YFSETQ come from the germline V gene. CDR3 protein: CASSSGFANTGELFF. CDR3 coding DNA: TGCGCCAGCAGCTCGGGGTTCGCGAACACCGGGGAGCTGTTTTTT.

The V gene is TRBV4-1, the J gene TRBJ2-5; the D gene is possibly TRBD2 (6 bases). Trimming cost V 1 base and J 2 bases, with 11 bases left between them. Germline CDR1 and CDR2: MGHRA and YSYEKL. The CDR3 loop spans 15 amino acids. In nucleotides, the CDR3 is TGCGCCAGCAGCCAAGTAGGTGCGGGGCAAGAGACCCAGTACTTC. Protein sequence: CASSQVGAGQETQYF.

At least ten counts were recorded for this clonotype. The chain employs TRBV9 and TRBJ2-1, with 9 nucleotides matching TRBD1. Per the germline V gene, CDR1 is SGDLS and CDR2 is YYNGEE. J gave up 7 bases and V 1 base, and 6 bases lay outside the gene matches. The CDR3 consists of 15 residues. This chain's CDR3 is CASSVRTGVPNEQFF. The CDR3 DNA follows: TGTGCCAGCAGCGTAAGGACAGGGGTACCTAATGAGCAGTTCTTC.

A few counts support this clonotype. The V and J genes are TRBV20-1 and TRBJ2-7; 12 bases are a match to TRBD2. Germline loops: CDR1 DFQATT, CDR2 SNEGSKA (reference sequence). This CDR3 contains 16 residues. V gave up 5 bases and J gave up 4 bases; unmatched junction bases: 12. The CDR3 DNA is TGCAGTGCTTCCTCCTCTAGCGGGGGGGTAGGGTACGAGCAGTACTTC. Translating gives CSASSSSGGVGYEQYF.

The table lists this clonotype with many counts. The chain joins TRBV15 to TRBJ2-3; TRBD2 is a possible D gene (6 bases). The V gene's germline CDR1 is LNHNV and CDR2 YYDKDF (reference sequence). Trimming took off 4 bases at V and 6 bases at J, with 8 bases between the two ends. The CDR3 runs to 12 residues. The CDR3 region is CATSKGGDTQYF. For the CDR3, the DNA is TGTGCCACCAGCAAGGGAGGCGATACGCAGTATTTT.

This clonotype was detected ten times or more. The V gene is TRBV12-3 or TRBV12-4, the J gene TRBJ1-5; 9 bases are a match to TRBD1. The CDR3 covers 14 residues. The ends lost 6 bases at V and 7 bases at J; junction bases unmatched: 7. In DNA, the CDR3 is TGTGCCAGCAGCTCGGGACAGGGAAACCAGCCCCAGCATTTT. It is translated as CASSSGQGNQPQHF.

This clonotype was picked up many times. This sequence joins TRBV25-1 and TRBJ1-5, with D hard to call. Trimming removed 6 bases from V and 2 bases from J, with 5 bases in between. Germline V lookup: CDR1 MGHDK, CDR2 SYGVNS. This CDR3 is 12 amino acids long. The CDR3 DNA reads TGTGCCAGCAGCATAGGCAATCAGCCCCAGCATTTT. It encodes CASSIGNQPQHF.

This rearrangement joins TRBV4-1 to TRBJ1-2; D is undetermined. Trimming took 4 bases from V and 0 from J, leaving 12 bases between them. The CDR3 has 15 residues. Germline loops: CDR1 MGHRA, CDR2 YSYEKL. Here the CDR3 DNA reads TGCGCCAGCAGCCCCTCGGCACACGCTAACTATGGCTACACCTTC. Its translation: CASSPSAHANYGYTF.

The J gene is TRBJ1-2, the V gene TRBV30; 8 bases map to TRBD1. The ends lost 4 bases at V and 6 bases at J; junction bases unmatched: 13. Germline V gene data show CDR1 as GTSNPN and CDR2 as SVGIG (reference sequence). The CDR3 extends over 15 amino acids. CDR3 residues: CAWTGQGRNIHGYTF. CDR3 nucleotides: TGTGCCTGGACAGGACAGGGCCGGAATATTCATGGCTACACCTTC. Full variable domain (outside the CDR3, taken from reference TRBV30 and TRBJ1-2): SQTIHQWPATLVQPVGSPLSLECTVEGTSNPNLYWYRQAAGRGLQLLFYSVGIGQISSEVPQNLSASRPQDRQFILSSKKLLLSDSGFYLCAWTGQGRNIHGYTFGSGTRLTVV.

This rearrangement joins TRBV28 to TRBJ2-7, with TRBD2 as a possible D gene (6 bases). The CDR3 spans 14 residues. In germline, CDR1 is MDHEN, CDR2 SYDVKM. V lost 4 bases and J lost 3, with 13 bases in between. The CDR3, as DNA: TGTGCCAGCAGTTCGGGCGCGGAGGGCTACGAGCAGTACTTC. Amino acid sequence: CASSSGAEGYEQYF.

This clonotype was seen only a few times. The chain combines TRBV19 with TRBJ1-2, with D uncertain. CDR1 is LNHDA and CDR2 is SQIVND in the germline V gene (reference sequence). This CDR3 is built from 13 residues. The V end was cut by 0 bases, the J end by 7 bases, with 9 bases between. The CDR3: CASSIEVQAGYTF. The CDR3 nucleotides are TGTGCCAGTAGTATAGAGGTTCAGGCTGGCTACACCTTC.

The table lists this clonotype with many counts. The chain joins TRBV20-1 to TRBJ2-2; D uncertain. Germline lookup yields CDR1 DFQATT and CDR2 SNEGSKA (reference sequence). This CDR3 has 14 residues. The CDR3 nucleotides read TGCAGCAGATTTTGGGTTCCCTCTATCGGGGAGCTGTTTTTT. Translating gives CSRFWVPSIGELFF.

V gene TRBV7-2 combines with J gene TRBJ2-7; possibly TRBD1 for D (5 bases). CDR1 is SGHTA, CDR2 FQGNSA, per germline. The CDR3 covers 12 residues. With 6 bases removed from V and 8 bases from J, the gap between germline ends came to 14 bases. The CDR3 sequence is CASRQSSGQQYF. The CDR3 coding sequence is TGTGCCAGCAGGCAGAGTTCAGGGCAGCAGTACTTC.

This clonotype was counted between two and nine times. The gene calls are TRBV6-5 and TRBJ1-1, with a weak D call TRBD1 (5 bases). CDR3 length: 13 residues. Germline V gene lookup returns CDR1 MNHEY and CDR2 SVGAGI. V dropped 2 bases and J dropped 5 bases, with 9 bases sitting between them. CDR3 coding DNA: TGTGCCAGCAGTTACGCAGGGTGGACTGAAGCTTTCTTT. This codes for CASSYAGWTEAFF.

This clonotype was observed many times. This chain connects TRBV12-3 or TRBV12-4 to TRBJ1-5; 8 positions match TRBD1. This CDR3 is 15 amino acids long. The ends lost 6 bases at V and 6 bases at J; junction bases unmatched: 10. This CDR3 reads CASSTLGQGRQPQHF. The CDR3 DNA reads as TGTGCCAGCAGCACCCTCGGACAGGGTCGTCAGCCCCAGCATTTT.

In this sample, this clonotype turned up a few times. V is TRBV20-1 and J is TRBJ1-5, with D possibly being TRBD1 (5 bases). The CDR3 is 13 amino acids. The germline V and J ends were trimmed by 3 bases and 5 bases, with 11 bases remaining between them. Germline V gene sequence: CDR1 DFQATT, CDR2 SNEGSKA (reference sequence). CDR3 DNA sequence: TGCAGTGCTAGGTGGGGGGTCGATCAGCCCCAGCATTTT. This encodes CSARWGVDQPQHF.